The clone carrying this T cell receptor (beta chain) was detected many times. The data are from a study of T-cell reconstitution after alpha-beta-depleted transplantation in children. Trimming at V came to 4 bases and at J to 8 bases, leaving 7 bases not matched to a gene. In germline, CDR1 is DFQATT, CDR2 SNEGSKA (reference sequence). The CDR3 sequence is 12 residues long. Preparation of the TCRbeta library used unique molecular identifiers. MiXCR was run by TCRdb on the PCR reads, yielding one entry per CDR3 protein. The table records 600,000 to 700,000 distinct CDR3 sequences, roughly 17% of them present only once.

This clonotype was obtained from a human donor who donated a stem cell graft to a child with acute myeloid leukemia. The sample in question was PBMCs from the stem cell graft donor, obtained from the stem cell graft. The chain is built from TRBV20-1 and TRBJ1-2, with 7 bases lining up with TRBD1. The CDR3 bases are TGCAGTGCTACGGGACAGATGGAGGGCTACACCTTC. Its protein product is CSATGQMEGYTF.